This TCR beta chain came from a study of OX40 agonist ivuxolimab in advanced cancers. Study at large: Patients in the trial were receiving intravenous ivuxolimab every 2 weeks, at doses of 0.01 to 10 mg/kg.

This clone was counted once. Germline V gene data show CDR1 as MNHEY and CDR2 as SMNVEV (reference sequence). V lost 3 bases to trimming and J lost 11 bases; unmatched junction nucleotides: 8. CDR3 length: 13 residues. Method: immunoSEQ multiplex PCR; TCRdb's copy keeps in-frame clones and lacks some. The table records around 59,000 clones, roughly nine tenths of them present only once. The chain combines TRBV27 with TRBJ1-2; 8 bases are shared with TRBD1. The source was CD4+ or CD8+ T cells sorted from blood, collected in a trial of the OX40 agonist ivuxolimab. This TCR was recovered from an adult with an advanced solid tumor such as melanoma, head and neck, liver or kidney cancer. The CDR3 loop reads CASSFRTGWEYTF. DNA for the CDR3: TGTGCCAGCAGTTTTAGGACAGGGTGGGAGTACACCTTC.